Listed below are T cell receptor beta chains from one sample, sequenced in a study of T cells after yellow fever vaccination. From the 5' RACE reads, TCRdb called clonotypes with MiXCR, one entry per CDR3 protein. The sample shows under 150,000 distinct CDR3 sequences, about 8% of them seen only once. Source: CD4+ T cells sorted from PBMCs, taken 5 days after the yellow fever booster vaccination. Receptors were obtained from a man aged 30-40 years who received the YFV17D yellow fever vaccine. Each CDR3 is given with its conserved first and last residue. Fields, in order: V gene, D gene, J gene, clone size, CDR3 DNA, CDR3 protein. A D gene is named only where the DNA matches it firmly. For some rows the clone size is stated as once, few or many, or as a class when expanded; others skip it.

>TRBV24-1|.|TRBJ2-5|many
TGTGCCACCAGTGATCCGGGCCTTCCCCAAGAGACCCAGTACTTC
CATSDPGLPQETQYF
>TRBV5-1|TRBD2|TRBJ2-7|.
TGCGCCAGCAGCTTGGCCGGGACTAGCACCTACTACGAGCGGTACTTC
CASSLAGTSTYYERYF
>TRBV12-3/TRBV12-4|.|TRBJ2-5|many
TGTGCCAGCAGTTTATGGGGGACCCAGTACTTC
CASSLWGTQYF
>TRBV27|TRBD2|TRBJ2-5|many
TGTGCCAGCAGTCCACGCCATCTGGGACTAGCGGGATTAGAGACCCAGTACTTC
CASSPRHLGLAGLETQYF
>TRBV7-6|TRBD2|TRBJ2-2|many
TGTGCCAGCAGCTTAGGGACTAGCGGGATCACCGGGGAGCTGTTTTTT
CASSLGTSGITGELFF
>TRBV10-3|TRBD2|TRBJ2-1|many
TGTGCCATCAGACTAGCGGCCAACAATGAGCAGTTCTTC
CAIRLAANNEQFF
>TRBV10-2|.|TRBJ2-3|many
TGCGCCAGCAGCGGGGACCGACCGTGGGATACGCAGTATTTT
CASSGDRPWDTQYF
>TRBV6-6|.|TRBJ2-2|many
TGTGCCACCTGTTGGGAGAACACCGGGGAGCTGTTTTTT
CATCWENTGELFF
>TRBV7-2|.|TRBJ2-3|many
TGTGCCAGCAGCTTAGCGGAAACAGCCCGAGGGGCAGATACGCAGTATTTT
CASSLAETARGADTQYF
>TRBV20-1|TRBD1|TRBJ2-7|many
TGCAGTGCTAGTCTCCCGACAGGGAAAATAACCTACGAGCAGTACTTC
CSASLPTGKITYEQYF
>TRBV20-1|.|TRBJ2-2|many
TGCAGTGCCGAATATGACAGAAACACCGGGGAGCTGTTTTTT
CSAEYDRNTGELFF
>TRBV5-6|TRBD1|TRBJ2-3|.
TGTGCCAGCAGCGAGGACAGGCCAGGTACAGATACGCAGTATTTT
CASSEDRPGTDTQYF
>TRBV20-1|.|TRBJ2-5|many
TGCAGTGCTAGAACGCCCCCAGGTGGGGAGACCCAGTACTTC
CSARTPPGGETQYF
>TRBV9|TRBD1|TRBJ2-5|few
TGTGCCAGCAGCGTCGGACAGGGGGCGGGGACCCAGTACTTC
CASSVGQGAGTQYF
>TRBV10-3|.|TRBJ2-3|many
TGTGCCATCAGCAGCTCAACTAGCACAGATACGCAGTATTTT
CAISSSTSTDTQYF
>TRBV20-1|TRBD2|TRBJ2-1|many
TGCAGTGCCAAACCTAGCGGGAGCTGGAACAATGAGCAGTTCTTC
CSAKPSGSWNNEQFF
>TRBV20-1|.|TRBJ2-7|many
TGCAGTGCTAGTAACAGGGAGTACGAGCAGTACTTC
CSASNREYEQYF
>TRBV20-1|.|TRBJ2-7|many
TGCAGTGCGACAACAGCCCCCTACGAGCAGTACTTC
CSATTAPYEQYF
>TRBV6-5|TRBD2|TRBJ2-7|many
TGTGCCAGCAGTCCCCGATTAGCGGGCGACTCCTACGAGCAGTACTTC
CASSPRLAGDSYEQYF
>TRBV12-3/TRBV12-4|.|TRBJ1-2|few
TGTGCCAGCGGACAGTTCGATTATGGCTACACCTTC
CASGQFDYGYTF
>TRBV6-5|.|TRBJ1-5|many
TGTGCCAGCAGCCCTGCGGGGGTCGAGCAGCCCCAGCATTTT
CASSPAGVEQPQHF
>TRBV12-3/TRBV12-4|.|TRBJ2-7|many
TGTGCCAGCAGTTTAGGGACGGGAGTCACATCCTACGAGCAGTACTTC
CASSLGTGVTSYEQYF
>TRBV5-1|.|TRBJ2-7|.
TGCGCCAGCAGCTTGGGTTCTGGGGGCAACTACGAGCAGTACTTC
CASSLGSGGNYEQYF
>TRBV20-1|.|TRBJ2-5|many
TGCAGTGCTAGCGGACAGTACAAAGAAAGAGATCGGACCCAGTACTTC
CSASGQYKERDRTQYF
>TRBV3-1|.|TRBJ1-4|many
TGTGCCAGCGGTGATGTTGGAAAACTGTTTTTT
CASGDVGKLFF
>TRBV19|TRBD1|TRBJ1-2|many
TGTGCCAGTAGTTCACACAGGGGACCGTATGGCTACACCTTC
CASSSHRGPYGYTF
>TRBV20-1|TRBD2|TRBJ2-7|many
TGCAGTGCTGGTCGGGGACTAGCGAGTAGCGAGCAGTACTTC
CSAGRGLASSEQYF
>TRBV20-1|.|TRBJ2-5|many
TGCAGTGCAGTCGCCCGGGGGACCCAGTACTTC
CSAVARGTQYF